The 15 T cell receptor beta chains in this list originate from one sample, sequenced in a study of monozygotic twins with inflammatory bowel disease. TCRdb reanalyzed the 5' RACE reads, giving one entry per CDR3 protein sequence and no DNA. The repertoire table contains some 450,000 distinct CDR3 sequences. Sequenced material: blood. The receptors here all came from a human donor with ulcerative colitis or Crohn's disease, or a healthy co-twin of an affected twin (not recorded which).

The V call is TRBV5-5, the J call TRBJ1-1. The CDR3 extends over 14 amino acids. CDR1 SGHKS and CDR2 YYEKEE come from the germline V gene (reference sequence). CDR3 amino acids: CASSFGTAVGEAFF.

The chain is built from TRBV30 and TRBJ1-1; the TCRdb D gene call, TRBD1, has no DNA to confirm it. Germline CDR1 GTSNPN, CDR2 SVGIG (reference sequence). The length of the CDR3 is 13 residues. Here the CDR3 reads CAWSVTGFGGAFF.

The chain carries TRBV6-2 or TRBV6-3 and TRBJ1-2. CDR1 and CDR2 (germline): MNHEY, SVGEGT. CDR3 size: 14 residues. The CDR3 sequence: CASNPDGGRYGYTF.

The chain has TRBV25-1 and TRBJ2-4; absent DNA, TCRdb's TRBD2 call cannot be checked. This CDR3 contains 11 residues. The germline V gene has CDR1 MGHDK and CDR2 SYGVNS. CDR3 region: CASSGGGIQYF. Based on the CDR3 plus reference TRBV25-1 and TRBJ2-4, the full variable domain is EADIYQTPRYLVIGTGKKITLECSQTMGHDKMYWYQQDPGMELHLIHYSYGVNSTEKGDLSSESTVSRIRTEHFPLTLESARPSHTSQYLCASSGGGIQYFGAGTRLSVL.

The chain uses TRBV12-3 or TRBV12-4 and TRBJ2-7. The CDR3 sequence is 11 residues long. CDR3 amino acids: CASSLFAEQYF.

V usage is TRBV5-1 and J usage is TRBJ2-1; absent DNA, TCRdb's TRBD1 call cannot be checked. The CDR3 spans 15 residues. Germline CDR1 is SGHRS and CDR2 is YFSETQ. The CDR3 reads CASSVWDRASNEQFF.

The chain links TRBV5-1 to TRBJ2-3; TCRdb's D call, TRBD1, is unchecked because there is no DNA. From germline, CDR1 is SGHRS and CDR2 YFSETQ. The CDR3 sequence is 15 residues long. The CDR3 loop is CASSKGQGGTDTQYF.

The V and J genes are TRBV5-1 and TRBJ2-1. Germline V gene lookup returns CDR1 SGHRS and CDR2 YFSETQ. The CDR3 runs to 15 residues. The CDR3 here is CASSSAPGSYNEQFF.

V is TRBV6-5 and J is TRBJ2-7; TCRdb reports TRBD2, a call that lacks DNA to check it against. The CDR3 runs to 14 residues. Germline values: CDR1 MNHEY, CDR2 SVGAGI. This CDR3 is CASSYSGTRGEQYF.

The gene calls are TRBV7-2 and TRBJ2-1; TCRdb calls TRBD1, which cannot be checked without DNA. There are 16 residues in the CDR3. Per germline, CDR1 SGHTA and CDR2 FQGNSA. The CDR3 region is CASSHREGPLYNEQFF.

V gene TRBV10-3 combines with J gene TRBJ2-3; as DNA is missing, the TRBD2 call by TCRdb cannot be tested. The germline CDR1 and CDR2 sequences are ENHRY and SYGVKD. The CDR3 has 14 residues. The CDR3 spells CAISEGGYTDTQYF.

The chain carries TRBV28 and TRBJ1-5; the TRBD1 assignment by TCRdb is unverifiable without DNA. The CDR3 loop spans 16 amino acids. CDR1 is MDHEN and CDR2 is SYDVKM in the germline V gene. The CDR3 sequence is CASRLVPSTGYQPQHF.

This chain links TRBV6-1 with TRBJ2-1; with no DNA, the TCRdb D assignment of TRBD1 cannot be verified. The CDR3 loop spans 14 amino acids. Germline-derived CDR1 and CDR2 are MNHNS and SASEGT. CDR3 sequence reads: CASSDRGDFKEQFF.

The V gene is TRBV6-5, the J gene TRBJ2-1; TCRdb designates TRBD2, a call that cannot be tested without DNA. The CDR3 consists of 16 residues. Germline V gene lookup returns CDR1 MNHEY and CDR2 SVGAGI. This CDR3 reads CASSYPGEGTAHEQFF.

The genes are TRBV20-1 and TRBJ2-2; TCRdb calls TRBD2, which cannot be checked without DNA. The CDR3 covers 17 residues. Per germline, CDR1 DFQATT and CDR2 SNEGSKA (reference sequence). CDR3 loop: CSARRASGGGNTGELFF.